The entry below describes one T cell receptor (beta chain). Its antigen remains undetermined. No much larger clonotype is one base removed from it; base qualities were not supplied. Participants in the prospective study were aged roughly 18 to 100 years, lived in some 24 United States geographic areas, and enrolled through a virtual design. In the prospective study, cohorts were assigned on the basis of participant-reported clinical history obtained from a screening survey and a study questionnaire. Exposed participants had been in contact with someone with a PCR-confirmed or clinician-diagnosed COVID-19 case within 2 weeks of study entry. In the prospective study, mobile phlebotomists collected whole blood, serum and a nasopharyngeal or oropharyngeal swab from each participant. Over an approximately 2-month period, participants in the prospective study had the option of providing additional blood draws and questionnaires. Before DNA extraction, prospective study blood samples were shipped either frozen or at room temperature.

TCRbeta CDR3 regions were amplified from genomic DNA using the immunoSEQ Assay, a bias-controlled multiplex PCR. The published analysis was carried out like this. The number of nucleated cells in each sample was estimated from the amplification of reference gene primers within the assay. To quantify the absolute abundance of each unique TCRbeta CDR3 rearrangement, sequence reads were collapsed and filtered. Productive Simpson clonality was computed per sample as the square root of Simpson's diversity index over productive rearrangements. TCRdb mirrors the immuneACCESS table, restricted to in-frame sequences. Some clones are absent from its copies; in checked studies, under half trace to an unresolved V gene, and the reason for the others is unknown. From that table come the V and J calls and clone size; the DNA was used to work out D and trimming. The sample table holds about 370,000 clones, of which approximately 89% were seen once. The biggest ten clones account for more than 0.85% of the sample.

This sample stems from a study of blood T cell repertoires in COVID-19 (TCRdb year 2020). The study in broad terms: The collaborator samples originated in the United States, Italy and Spain and spanned the acute and convalescent phases of COVID-19. The repertoires were released in a freely available public database intended as a resource for research on the immune response to SARS-CoV-2. HLA class I and class II types, where available, came from metadata supplied by the sample provider rather than from assay-based typing. Sample metadata almost always included a de-identified subject ID, COVID-19 status, age in years and sex. The dataset comprised deeply sampled blood TCRbeta repertoires from subjects exposed to, actively infected with, or recovered from COVID-19. The prospective study material was composed of cDNA or gDNA derived from T cells, B-cell-depleted T cells, or PBMCs. Samples came from the ongoing ImmuneRACE study (first 160 participants) plus 1,254 subjects from 6 global collaborators. The investigation overall reported the following: Clinical and demographic metadata were provided uncurated, with the amount varying by source and participant.

Deletion took 2 bases off V and 3 bases off J, with a span of 7 bases between the germline ends. From the germline V gene, CDR1 is SNHLY and CDR2 is FYNNEI. Taken from cysteine to phenylalanine, the CDR3 has 13 residues. Left in the record is the CDR3 DNA by itself, 39 bases read in frame from the first base. This receptor was obtained from a woman in her 40s who had been exposed to COVID-19. Material for sequencing was PBMCs or T cells enriched from blood (not recorded which). The rearranged chain carries TRBV2 and TRBJ1-2; possibly the D gene is TRBD1, per 5 matching bases. CDR3 loop: CASSEKGDYGYTF. The nucleotide sequence is TGTGCCAGCAGTGAAAAAGGGGACTATGGCTACACCTTC. The CDR3 plus the reference TRBV2 and TRBJ1-2 genes for the other parts give the full variable domain: EPEVTQTPSHQVTQMGQEVILRCVPISNHLYFYWYRQILGQKVEFLVSFYNNEISEKSEIFDDQFSVERPDGSNFTLKIRSTKLEDSAMYFCASSEKGDYGYTFGSGTRLTVV.